Listed below are T cell receptor beta chains from one sample, sequenced in a study of T cell repertoires in cytomegalovirus infection. TCRdb passed the reads through MiXCR, listing each CDR3 protein once. The sample carries about 310,000 distinct CDR3 sequences, more than 20% recorded once. These receptors lack a known antigen. This sample comprised cultured PBMCs, obtained from culture after CMV antigen stimulation. The receptor set was obtained from a human donor in good health (CMV status not recorded). Some clones in this sample may be carry-over from other donors' samples. The CDR3 runs from the conserved cysteine through the conserved F or W. A D gene is named only where the DNA matches it firmly. Not all rows give a size; the values are once, few, many and, for expanded clones, a class.

V,D,size,J,CDR3,DNA
TRBV29-1,TRBD2,.,TRBJ2-7,CSAIAGGQNEQYF,TGCAGCGCTATAGCGGGAGGCCAAAACGAGCAGTACTTC
TRBV12-3/TRBV12-4,TRBD1,.,TRBJ1-1,CASRSSRTGVYESSEAFF,TGTGCCAGCAGGAGTAGTAGGACAGGGGTTTATGAGTCGTCTGAAGCTTTCTTT
TRBV19,TRBD1,few,TRBJ1-1,CASREGTVREAFF,TGTGCCAGTAGAGAAGGGACAGTCCGTGAAGCTTTCTTT
TRBV6-2/TRBV6-3,TRBD2,.,TRBJ2-5,CASSYRLADKQETQYF,TGTGCCAGCAGTTATCGACTAGCCGATAAGCAAGAGACCCAGTACTTC
TRBV19,.,.,TRBJ2-3,CASSPSRHTDTQYF,TGTGCCAGTAGTCCTAGCAGACACACAGATACGCAGTATTTT
TRBV6-1,TRBD2,.,TRBJ2-5,CASRLAGGSGETQYF,TGTGCCAGCAGACTAGCGGGAGGTTCGGGAGAGACCCAGTACTTC
TRBV7-2,.,few,TRBJ2-1,CASSPGLGIQYEQFF,TGTGCCAGCAGTCCCGGGCTGGGAATACAATATGAGCAGTTCTTC
TRBV18,.,.,TRBJ2-2,CASSPPGTSRLGELFF,TGTGCCAGCTCACCCCCAGGGACGTCCCGTCTCGGGGAGCTGTTTTTT
TRBV19,.,few,TRBJ2-7,CATTGRTPYEQYF,TGTGCCACCACCGGACGAACCCCCTACGAGCAGTACTTC
TRBV19,.,.,TRBJ2-3,CASSIELAQYF,TGTGCCAGTAGTATAGAATTGGCGCAGTATTTT
TRBV19,.,few,TRBJ2-1,CASSMGGGDNEQFF,TGTGCCAGTAGTATGGGGGGCGGGGACAATGAGCAGTTCTTC
TRBV27,.,.,TRBJ1-5,CASSLIGGGQWSNQPQHF,TGTGCCAGCAGCCTTATAGGGGGGGGACAATGGAGCAATCAGCCCCAGCATTTT
TRBV4-1,.,.,TRBJ2-4,CASSRSLSAKNIQYF,TGCGCCAGCAGCCGATCATTGAGCGCCAAAAACATTCAGTACTTC
TRBV2,TRBD2,.,TRBJ2-5,CASSATSGYQETQYF,TGTGCCAGCAGTGCCACTAGCGGCTACCAAGAGACCCAGTACTTC
TRBV7-2,.,few,TRBJ2-1,CASSLEPPQPPQFF,TGTGCCAGCAGCTTAGAACCTCCCCAGCCCCCCCAGTTCTTC
TRBV20-1,.,few,TRBJ2-5,CSARGNLGAREETQYF,TGCAGTGCTAGGGGGAATCTGGGGGCTAGGGAAGAGACCCAGTACTTC
TRBV7-9,.,once,TRBJ2-7,CASSLTSSKRSSYEQYF,TGTGCCAGCAGCTTGACTAGTAGCAAGAGGAGCTCCTACGAGCAGTACTTC
TRBV12-3/TRBV12-4,.,few,TRBJ1-2,CASSLGRGSDYGYTF,TGTGCCAGCAGTTTGGGACGGGGTTCAGACTATGGCTACACCTTC
TRBV7-3,.,.,TRBJ1-3,CASSSRPGNTIYF,TGTGCCAGCAGCTCGCGTCCCGGAAACACCATATATTTT
TRBV11-3,.,few,TRBJ2-3,CASSGSVGAYF,TGTGCCAGCAGCGGAAGTGTTGGAGCGTATTTT
TRBV4-2,.,.,TRBJ2-7,CASSQDANPYEQYF,TGTGCCAGCAGCCAAGATGCAAACCCCTACGAGCAGTACTTC
TRBV6-8,TRBD1,.,TRBJ1-6,CASQDRGNSPLHF,TGTGCCAGCCAAGACAGGGGCAATTCACCCCTCCACTTT
TRBV7-8,.,many,TRBJ1-1,CASSLVWLGDPTEAFF,TGTGCCAGCAGCTTAGTCTGGTTAGGAGATCCCACTGAAGCTTTCTTT
TRBV7-9,.,few,TRBJ2-1,CASSLLAVVGDEQFF,TGTGCCAGCAGCTTATTGGCTGTGGTTGGTGATGAGCAGTTCTTC
TRBV27,.,.,TRBJ1-2,CASKNPGPAGYTF,TGTGCCAGCAAAAATCCAGGGCCGGCTGGCTACACCTTC
TRBV15,TRBD1,.,TRBJ2-5,CATSRDLLVGTGVYETQYF,TGTGCCACCAGCAGAGATCTGCTGGTGGGGACAGGGGTCTATGAGACCCAGTACTTC
TRBV6-6,TRBD1,.,TRBJ2-3,CASRPTGASSTDTQYF,TGTGCCAGCCGGCCGACAGGGGCCTCTAGCACAGATACGCAGTATTTT
TRBV7-9,.,.,TRBJ2-1,CASSPGTSFGEQFF,TGTGCCAGCAGCCCCGGGACCTCATTCGGGGAGCAGTTCTTC
TRBV15,TRBD2,few,TRBJ2-1,CATSSGLAGLNSYNEQFF,TGTGCCACCAGCAGTGGACTAGCGGGACTCAACTCCTACAATGAGCAGTTCTTC
TRBV11-3,.,.,TRBJ2-1,CASSFISGGAGANEQFF,TGTGCCAGCAGCTTTATATCAGGGGGCGCGGGGGCCAATGAGCAGTTCTTC
TRBV7-8,.,.,TRBJ2-1,CASSWGGQGSNEQFF,TGTGCCAGCAGCTGGGGGGGGCAGGGATCGAATGAGCAGTTCTTC
TRBV20-1,TRBD2,.,TRBJ2-3,CSARVSGSWVRDTQYF,TGCAGTGCTAGAGTAAGCGGGAGCTGGGTCAGAGATACGCAGTATTTT
TRBV10-2,.,.,TRBJ2-6,CASSGSAGANVLTF,TGCGCCAGCAGTGGATCGGCTGGGGCCAACGTCCTGACTTTC
TRBV7-2,.,many,TRBJ2-5,CASSRGEGALLGEETQYF,TGTGCCAGCAGTCGAGGGGAGGGGGCATTGTTAGGAGAAGAGACCCAGTACTTC
TRBV7-9,.,.,TRBJ1-1,CASSLGLIEESEAFF,TGTGCCAGCAGTTTAGGACTGATAGAAGAGTCTGAAGCTTTCTTT
TRBV4-1,.,few,TRBJ1-2,CASSPGKRNDYGYTF,TGCGCCAGCAGCCCAGGGAAGAGGAACGACTATGGCTACACCTTC
TRBV28,TRBD2,.,TRBJ2-2,CASIGFSGSVIGELFF,TGTGCCAGCATCGGCTTTAGCGGGAGTGTGATCGGGGAGCTGTTTTTT
TRBV5-4,.,.,TRBJ1-1,CASSPPGRASEAFF,TGTGCCAGCAGCCCGCCGGGCCGGGCCAGTGAAGCTTTCTTT
TRBV7-2,.,.,TRBJ2-5,CASSLWSPAGRFYVETQYF,TGTGCCAGCAGCTTATGGAGTCCGGCAGGGAGGTTTTACGTAGAGACCCAGTACTTC
TRBV27,.,.,TRBJ2-3,CASSFRGAASTDTQYF,TGTGCCAGCAGTTTTCGTGGAGCGGCTAGCACAGATACGCAGTATTTT
TRBV11-2,TRBD2,.,TRBJ2-3,CASRHRALAGEDTQYF,TGTGCCAGCAGACACCGGGCGCTAGCGGGAGAAGATACGCAGTATTTT
TRBV19,.,.,TRBJ2-1,CASSKAGTPRNEQFF,TGTGCCAGTAGTAAAGCCGGGACCCCTAGGAATGAGCAGTTCTTC
TRBV6-1,TRBD2,few,TRBJ2-5,CASSSPLAAQETQYF,TGTGCCAGCAGTAGTCCACTAGCGGCCCAAGAGACCCAGTACTTC
TRBV5-6,.,.,TRBJ2-4,CASSLIGSGAKNIQYF,TGTGCCAGCAGCTTGATCGGCAGCGGAGCCAAAAACATTCAGTACTTC
TRBV10-3,.,.,TRBJ1-2,CAISGSDNYGYTF,TGTGCCATCAGTGGCTCAGATAACTATGGCTACACCTTC
TRBV19,.,.,TRBJ2-1,CASSIVGATYNEQFF,TGTGCCAGTAGTATCGTGGGGGCGACCTACAATGAGCAGTTCTTC
TRBV4-1,.,.,TRBJ2-7,CASSPLAPEVQYF,TGCGCCAGCAGCCCGTTGGCCCCCGAGGTGCAGTACTTC
TRBV19,TRBD2,.,TRBJ2-5,CASSRSSGSTETQYF,TGTGCCAGTAGTAGGTCCAGCGGGAGTACGGAGACCCAGTACTTC
TRBV7-2,TRBD1,many,TRBJ1-1,CASSRQGGHTEAFF,TGTGCCAGCAGCCGACAGGGCGGGCACACTGAAGCTTTCTTT
TRBV7-8,TRBD1,.,TRBJ1-2,CASSLGAGGESNYGYTF,TGTGCCAGCAGCTTGGGGGCAGGGGGCGAGTCTAACTATGGCTACACCTTC
TRBV28,TRBD1,.,TRBJ1-2,CASRGTGGNYGYTF,TGTGCCAGCAGGGGGACAGGGGGAAACTATGGCTACACCTTC
TRBV7-2,TRBD2,.,TRBJ2-5,CASTRKGTSGIGETQYF,TGTGCCAGCACTAGAAAGGGGACTAGCGGGATTGGTGAGACCCAGTACTTC
TRBV3-1,.,.,TRBJ2-3,CASTSSKGNTDTQYF,TGTGCCAGCACCTCGTCCAAGGGGAACACAGATACGCAGTATTTT
TRBV20-1,TRBD2,.,TRBJ2-1,CSARLPSGWVDEQFF,TGCAGTGCTAGGTTGCCTAGCGGATGGGTGGATGAGCAGTTCTTC
TRBV12-3/TRBV12-4,.,.,TRBJ1-2,CASTLLGGYGYTF,TGTGCCAGCACCCTTCTGGGGGGATATGGCTACACCTTC
TRBV6-2/TRBV6-3,TRBD2,few,TRBJ2-5,CASRLRLARETQYF,TGTGCCAGCAGACTTCGACTAGCCCGGGAGACCCAGTACTTC
TRBV7-2,TRBD2,many,TRBJ2-1,CASSLSSGNYNEQFF,TGTGCCAGCAGCCTCTCTAGCGGGAATTACAATGAGCAGTTCTTC